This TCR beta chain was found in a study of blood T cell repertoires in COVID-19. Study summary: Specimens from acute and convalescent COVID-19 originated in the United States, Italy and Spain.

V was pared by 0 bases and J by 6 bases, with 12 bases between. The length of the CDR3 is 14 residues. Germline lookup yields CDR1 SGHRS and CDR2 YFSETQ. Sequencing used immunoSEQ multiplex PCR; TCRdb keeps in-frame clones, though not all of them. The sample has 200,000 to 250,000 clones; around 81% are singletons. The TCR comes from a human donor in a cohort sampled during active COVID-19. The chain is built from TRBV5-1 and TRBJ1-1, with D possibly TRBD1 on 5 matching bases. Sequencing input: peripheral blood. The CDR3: CASSLGQGWAEAFF. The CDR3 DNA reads TGCGCCAGCAGCTTGGGGCAGGGATGGGCTGAAGCTTTCTTT.